What follows is one T cell receptor beta chain and its context. Its target is not known. The authors reverse transcribed all of the isolated RNA, so sequencing captured expressed TCRB transcripts. The data were produced by immunoSEQ multiplex PCR, yet TCRdb's version contains in-frame clones alone and is incomplete. The repertoire includes 160,000 or so clones, roughly 10% of them detected once, and roughly 1.9% sits in the top ten. All of the sorted populations showed purity greater than 95%. This CDR3 contains 14 residues. From germline, CDR1 is SGHDN and CDR2 FVKESK. Trimming removed 0 bases at V and 1 base at J, with 6 bases between. The data were taken from a study of beta chain features in type 1 diabetes. Study at large: Examined across all samples were around 110 million sorted cells. Whole-study results and caveats: The VDJ junctions of type 1 diabetes patients carried fewer insertions and more deletions. Compared to healthy donors, patients appeared to have naive, central memory and Treg TCRB repertoires that were more alike.

The receptor was derived from a man younger than 30 in good health. The chain employs TRBV14 and TRBJ2-5; D unclear. Sample: central memory CD4+ T cells from blood. This CDR3 is CASSQDVVQETQYF. The CDR3 DNA sequence: TGTGCCAGCAGCCAAGATGTCGTCCAAGAGACCCAGTACTTC. Using reference TRBV14 and TRBJ2-5 for the parts outside the CDR3, the full variable domain is EAGVTQFPSHSVIEKGQTVTLRCDPISGHDNLYWYRRVMGKEIKFLLHFVKESKQDESGMPNNRFLAERTGGTYSTLKVQPAELEDSGVYFCASSQDVVQETQYFGPGTRLLVL.